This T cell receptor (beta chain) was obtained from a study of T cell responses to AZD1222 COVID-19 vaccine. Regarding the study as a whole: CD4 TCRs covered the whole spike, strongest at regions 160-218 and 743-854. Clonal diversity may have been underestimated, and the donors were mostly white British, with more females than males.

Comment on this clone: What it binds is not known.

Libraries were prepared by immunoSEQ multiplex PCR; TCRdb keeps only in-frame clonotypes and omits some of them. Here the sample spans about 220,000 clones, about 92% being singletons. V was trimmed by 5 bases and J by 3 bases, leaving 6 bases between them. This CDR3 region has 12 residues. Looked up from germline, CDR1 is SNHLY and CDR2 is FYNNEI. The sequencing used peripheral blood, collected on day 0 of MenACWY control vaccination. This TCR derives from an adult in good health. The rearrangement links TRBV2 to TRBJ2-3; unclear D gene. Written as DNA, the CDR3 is TGTGCCAGCAGTCAATCAACAGATACGCAGTATTTT. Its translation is CASSQSTDTQYF. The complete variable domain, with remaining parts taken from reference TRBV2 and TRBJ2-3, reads EPEVTQTPSHQVTQMGQEVILRCVPISNHLYFYWYRQILGQKVEFLVSFYNNEISEKSEIFDDQFSVERPDGSNFTLKIRSTKLEDSAMYFCASSQSTDTQYFGPGTRLTVL.